A selection of T cell receptor beta chains follows, all from one sample in a study of vaccination effects on CD4 cells after COVID-19. What these receptors recognize is not known. The repertoire was sequenced with immunoSEQ multiplex PCR; TCRdb's copy has only in-frame clones and lacks some. The sample has about 24,000 clones; approximately 76% are singletons. Sequenced here: CD4+ T cells from PBMCs cultured with SARS-CoV-2 spike peptides, sampled before COVID-19 vaccination. The source of these receptors is a human donor who had a prior SARS-CoV-2 infection. The CDR3 runs from the conserved cysteine through the conserved F or W. Fields, in order: CDR3 length, clone size, V gene, D gene, J gene, CDR3 protein, CDR3 DNA. A D gene is named only where the DNA matches it firmly. Clone size, where shown, is once, few, many, or a class for clones that have expanded.

14	once	TRBV6-5	.	TRBJ2-2	CASGGGENTGELFF	TGTGCCAGCGGAGGGGGCGAGAACACCGGGGAGCTGTTTTTT
12	few	TRBV5-6	.	TRBJ1-2	CASSRGLYGYTF	TGTGCCAGCAGCCGAGGATTATATGGCTACACCTTC
15	.	TRBV18	.	TRBJ2-1	CASSQQAGAYNEQFF	TGTGCCAGCTCACAACAAGCTGGCGCTTACAATGAGCAGTTCTTC
15	.	TRBV20-1	TRBD1	TRBJ2-7	CSASRVQGATYEQYF	TGCAGTGCTAGTAGGGTACAGGGGGCGACCTACGAGCAGTACTTC
22	.	TRBV1	.	TRBJ2-3	CTSSQDPDIRTSGGQLVNTQYF	TGCACCAGCAGCCAAGACCCCGACATCCGGACTAGCGGGGGCCAATTAGTAAATACGCAGTATTTT
14	.	TRBV20-1	.	TRBJ1-1	CSASVEGLNTEAFF	TGCAGTGCTAGTGTGGAAGGTTTGAACACTGAAGCTTTCTTT
13	.	TRBV6-1	.	TRBJ1-2	CASSENSNYGYTF	TGTGCCAGCAGTGAAAACAGTAACTATGGCTACACCTTC
15	.	TRBV6-6	TRBD1	TRBJ2-7	CASTVDRVRSYEQYF	TGTGCCAGCACCGTAGACAGGGTCCGCTCCTACGAGCAGTACTTC
16	.	TRBV7-2	.	TRBJ1-3	CASSLVGGVTGNTIYF	TGTGCCAGCAGCTTAGTCGGGGGAGTGACTGGAAACACCATATATTTT
15	.	TRBV29-1	TRBD1	TRBJ2-3	CSAQGQGRGTHTQYF	TGCAGCGCCCAGGGACAGGGAAGGGGCACGCATACGCAGTATTTT
16	.	TRBV18	.	TRBJ1-1	CASSPYGTAGNTEAFF	TGTGCCAGCTCACCTTATGGGACGGCAGGGAACACTGAAGCTTTCTTT
13	.	TRBV12-3/TRBV12-4	.	TRBJ2-1	CASSFGGDSAQFF	TGTGCCAGCAGTTTTGGAGGCGACAGCGCGCAGTTCTTC
14	.	TRBV11-2	.	TRBJ1-3	CASSLQVAGNTIYF	TGTGCCAGCAGCTTACAGGTCGCGGGAAACACCATATATTTT
15	.	TRBV5-1	TRBD1	TRBJ1-3	CASSFRTGGGNTIYF	TGCGCCAGCAGCTTTCGAACAGGGGGCGGAAACACCATATATTTT
13	.	TRBV2	.	TRBJ1-1	CASRAYENTEAFF	TGTGCCAGCAGAGCTTACGAGAACACTGAAGCTTTCTTT
13	.	TRBV7-9	.	TRBJ1-2	CASSPQGRSGYTF	TGTGCCAGCAGCCCCCAGGGGCGTTCTGGCTACACCTTC
16	.	TRBV7-2	.	TRBJ1-2	CASSQRTSTVNYGYTF	TGTGCCAGCAGCCAACGAACATCTACAGTTAACTATGGCTACACCTTC
17	few	TRBV7-8	.	TRBJ2-2	CASSLALLARNTGELFF	TGTGCCAGCAGCTTAGCGCTTTTAGCCCGGAACACCGGGGAGCTGTTTTTT
15	.	TRBV18	.	TRBJ1-5	CASSPIQGSTQPQHF	TGTGCCAGCTCACCAATTCAGGGTAGCACTCAGCCCCAGCATTTT
14	.	TRBV18	.	TRBJ2-5	CASSRGQEQETQYF	TGTGCCAGCTCACGTGGGCAGGAGCAAGAGACCCAGTACTTC
13	.	TRBV9	.	TRBJ2-1	CASSVVGSNEQFF	TGTGCCAGCAGCGTAGTAGGGAGCAATGAGCAGTTCTTC
13	few	TRBV5-4	.	TRBJ2-4	CASSLNREDIQYF	TGTGCCAGCAGCTTGAACAGGGAGGACATTCAGTACTTC
17	.	TRBV19	TRBD2	TRBJ2-3	CASSIPLAVGRADTQYF	TGTGCCAGTAGTATCCCACTAGCGGTGGGTAGGGCAGATACGCAGTATTTT
14	once	TRBV19	TRBD1	TRBJ2-7	CASSIGTAPYEQYF	TGTGCCAGTAGTATTGGGACAGCACCCTACGAGCAGTACTTC
14	.	TRBV11-3	.	TRBJ2-5	CASSGRPREGTQYF	TGTGCCAGCAGCGGGAGACCGAGGGAAGGGACCCAGTACTTC
17	once	TRBV10-3	TRBD1	TRBJ1-5	CAITLRRTGGRNQPQHF	TGTGCCATCACCCTCCGTCGGACAGGGGGGCGCAATCAGCCCCAGCATTTT
12	.	TRBV6-5	.	TRBJ2-1	CASSTSFNEQFF	TGTGCCAGCAGTACTAGCTTCAATGAGCAGTTCTTC
12	.	TRBV5-6	.	TRBJ2-1	CASSRRGIEQFF	TGTGCCAGCAGCCGCCGGGGTATTGAGCAGTTCTTC
12	.	TRBV24-1	.	TRBJ2-1	CATSDLRNSLFF	TGTGCCACCAGTGATTTGAGGAACAGTCTGTTCTTC
16	.	TRBV4-3	TRBD2	TRBJ2-1	CASSPLAGLSYNEQFF	TGCGCCAGCAGCCCACTAGCGGGACTATCCTACAATGAGCAGTTCTTC
16	.	TRBV6-1	.	TRBJ1-6	CASSVPAGNYNSPLHF	TGTGCCAGCAGTGTTCCCGCCGGGAACTATAATTCACCCCTCCACTTT
14	.	TRBV19	.	TRBJ2-2	CASSSAVPTGELFF	TGTGCCAGTAGCTCGGCAGTCCCCACCGGGGAGCTGTTTTTT
16	.	TRBV9	TRBD2	TRBJ2-1	CASSPGTSGINNEQFF	TGTGCCAGCAGCCCGGGGACTAGCGGGATCAACAATGAGCAGTTCTTC
13	.	TRBV18	.	TRBJ2-3	CASSPLHPDTQYF	TGTGCCAGCTCACCCCTACATCCAGATACGCAGTATTTT
15	.	TRBV7-9	.	TRBJ1-5	CASSPGTSSNQPQHF	TGTGCCAGCAGTCCCGGGACAAGTAGCAATCAGCCCCAGCATTTT
14	.	TRBV30	TRBD1	TRBJ1-4	CAWTHRGRKEKLFF	TGTGCCTGGACCCACAGGGGGCGGAAGGAAAAACTGTTTTTT
17	once	TRBV4-3	.	TRBJ1-2	CASSQDRRAGWDYGYTF	TGCGCCAGCAGCCAAGATAGGAGGGCAGGGTGGGACTATGGCTACACCTTC
13	.	TRBV7-3	.	TRBJ2-1	CASSLAGQNEQFF	TGTGCCAGCAGCTTAGCGGGACAGAATGAGCAGTTCTTC
15	.	TRBV5-1	TRBD1	TRBJ2-1	CASSWTGAYDNEQFF	TGCGCCAGCAGCTGGACAGGGGCTTACGACAATGAGCAGTTCTTC
16	.	TRBV27	.	TRBJ2-2	CASSLWGRGNTGELFF	TGTGCCAGCAGTTTATGGGGCAGGGGGAACACCGGGGAGCTGTTTTTT
14	.	TRBV7-3	.	TRBJ2-3	CASSPGEITDTQYF	TGTGCCAGCAGCCCAGGGGAGATCACAGATACGCAGTATTTT
12	.	TRBV7-9	.	TRBJ2-7	CASVDSSYEQYF	TGTGCCAGCGTAGACAGCTCCTACGAGCAGTACTTC
15	.	TRBV15	.	TRBJ1-3	CATSLHRASGNTIYF	TGTGCCACCAGCCTGCACAGGGCCAGTGGAAACACCATATATTTT
13	few	TRBV4-2	.	TRBJ2-2	CASSQRGTGELFF	TGTGCCAGCAGCCAGAGGGGCACCGGGGAGCTGTTTTTT
13	few	TRBV5-4	.	TRBJ2-7	CASNRVGAEEQYF	TGTGCCAGCAATCGGGTGGGAGCCGAGGAGCAGTACTTC
15	.	TRBV19	.	TRBJ1-4	CASSILGPGMEKLFF	TGTGCCAGTAGTATATTAGGTCCAGGGATGGAAAAACTGTTTTTT
14	few	TRBV7-9	.	TRBJ1-1	CASSRTGRVTEAFF	TGTGCCAGCAGCCGAACAGGGAGGGTCACTGAAGCTTTCTTT
14	few	TRBV3-1/TRBV3-2	.	TRBJ1-1	CASSLLPENTEAFF	TGTGCCAGCAGCCTCCTTCCAGAGAACACTGAAGCTTTCTTT
18	.	TRBV4-2	TRBD1	TRBJ1-2	CASSQDLYRGVGDMGYTF	TGTGCCAGCAGCCAAGATTTGTACAGGGGCGTTGGGGACATGGGCTACACCTTC
15	.	TRBV5-6	TRBD2	TRBJ2-5	CASSFTSGGQETQYF	TGTGCCAGCAGCTTTACTAGCGGGGGACAAGAGACCCAGTACTTC
16	.	TRBV5-5	.	TRBJ2-2	CASSPGMGLNTGELFF	TGTGCCAGCAGCCCAGGCATGGGCTTAAACACCGGGGAGCTGTTTTTT
14	.	TRBV7-6	.	TRBJ2-1	CASSLVGVDNEQFF	TGTGCCAGCAGCTTAGTAGGAGTAGACAATGAGCAGTTCTTC